This T cell receptor beta chain was identified in a study of OX40 agonist ivuxolimab in advanced cancers. Study-level background: Of the patients, three showed partial responses, one with hepatocellular carcinoma and two with cutaneous melanoma.

Per the germline V gene, CDR1 is MNHEY and CDR2 is SVGAGI. The CDR3 has 16 residues. Trimming took 2 bases from V and 3 from J; bases not matched to a gene: 6. Study outcomes and limitations: Partial responders receiving 0.1-3.0 mg/kg showed among the lowest clonal expansion. Relative to CD4+ cells, CD8+ T cells on average had more expanded clones.

Clones were read by immunoSEQ multiplex PCR, and TCRdb kept only the in-frame ones, dropping some. This sample has 100,000 to 150,000 clones, with 92% found just once. Details on this clone: Its antigen is currently unknown.

The receptor comes from an adult with an advanced solid tumor such as melanoma, head and neck, liver or kidney cancer. Sequencing used CD4+ or CD8+ T cells sorted from blood, obtained in a trial of the OX40 agonist ivuxolimab. This sequence joins TRBV6-5 and TRBJ2-3; 9 nucleotides match TRBD2. The CDR3: CASSYGGLASTDTQYF. Here the CDR3 DNA reads TGTGCCAGCAGTTACGGCGGACTAGCGTCAACAGATACGCAGTATTTT.